The 3 T cell receptor beta chains below come from one sample, sequenced in a study of tumor-infiltrating lymphocytes in localized non-small cell lung cancer. Here immunoSEQ multiplex PCR was the method, and the copy in TCRdb shows in-frame clones only, minus some. The table lists roughly 9,000 clones, 65% to 85% of them singletons. Material for sequencing was uninvolved lung tissue not adjacent to the tumor. Receptors originate from a human donor with non-small cell lung cancer.

This clone showed up just a few times. This chain uses TRBV29-1 with TRBJ1-1, with 11 bases lining up with TRBD1. The CDR3 is 15 amino acids. V trimming: 6 bases; J trimming: 0 bases; junction bases outside the gene matches: 6. The germline V gene encodes CDR1 SQVTM and CDR2 ANQGSEA. CDR3 DNA: TGCAGCGTAATGGGGACAGGGGGAATGAACACTGAAGCTTTCTTT. It yields the protein CSVMGTGGMNTEAFF.

J is TRBJ1-4 and V is TRBV5-1, with 10 positions matching TRBD1. The CDR3 spans 15 residues. Germline V gene sequence: CDR1 SGHRS, CDR2 YFSETQ. Trimming removed 5 bases from V and 5 bases from J; junction bases left unmatched: 6. CDR3 amino acids: CASSPWGQGNEKLFF. In DNA, the CDR3 is TGCGCCAGCAGTCCATGGGGACAGGGGAATGAAAAACTGTTTTTT. Based on the CDR3 plus reference TRBV5-1 and TRBJ1-4, the full variable domain is KAGVTQTPRYLIKTRGQQVTLSCSPISGHRSVSWYQQTPGQGLQFLFEYFSETQRNKGNFPGRFSGRQFSNSRSEMNVSTLELGDSALYLCASSPWGQGNEKLFFGSGTQLSVL.

V and J are TRBV5-1 and TRBJ1-2, with D possibly being TRBD1 (6 bases). The V gene's germline CDR1 is SGHRS and CDR2 YFSETQ. Trimming took 0 bases from V and 4 from J, leaving 13 bases between them. There are 15 residues in the CDR3. The CDR3 sequence: CASSLGDNNSYGYTF. CDR3 bases: TGCGCCAGCAGCTTGGGGGACAATAATAGCTATGGCTACACCTTC.